Below are 8 T cell receptor beta chains sequenced from a single sample in a study of cytomegalovirus exposure and HLA in healthy donors. Assay used: immunoSEQ multiplex PCR; TCRdb lists only in-frame clones, some missing. The table shows more than 90,000 clones, with 90% to 95% occurring only once. Sequenced sample: PBMCs. The receptors stem from a woman aged 25 to 39 in good health and CMV-seropositive.

The rearrangement uses TRBV7-2 and TRBJ2-1; no clear D gene. The germline V gene encodes CDR1 SGHTA and CDR2 FQGNSA. V lost 5 bases to trimming and J lost 1 base, with 15 bases between them. CDR3 length: 16 residues. The CDR3 protein is CASSIRPLRSYNEQFF. The DNA of the CDR3 is TGTGCCAGCAGCATACGCCCACTAAGATCCTACAATGAGCAGTTCTTC.

V usage is TRBV25-1 and J usage is TRBJ2-7; the match to TRBD1 covers 8 bases. The germline gives CDR1 MGHDK, CDR2 SYGVNS. J was trimmed by 7 bases and V by 3 bases; bases with no gene match: 8. The CDR3 is made up of 14 amino acids. For the CDR3, the DNA is TGTGCCAGCAGTGATCAGGGGGCTGGTAGGGAGCAGTACTTC. Amino acid sequence: CASSDQGAGREQYF.

The chain carries TRBV11-3 and TRBJ2-1; 7 bases fit TRBD2. The CDR3 spans 14 residues. The trim removed 1 base at V and 9 bases at J, leaving 6 bases unmatched. Germline CDR1 SGHNT, CDR2 YENEEA. The CDR3 loop is CASSLGGGNLEQFF. The CDR3 bases are TGTGCCAGCAGCTTAGGGGGGGGGAACCTTGAGCAGTTCTTC.

In the case of this clone: This sample includes further DNA sequences coding for the same CDR3. The gene calls are TRBV7-2 and TRBJ2-7; D remains ambiguous. Germline values: CDR1 SGHTA, CDR2 FQGNSA. V lost 4 bases to trimming and J lost 6 bases, with 7 bases between them. The CDR3 spans 11 residues. This CDR3 reads CASSSYSEQYF. CDR3 in DNA: TGTGCCAGCAGCTCTTATAGCGAGCAGTACTTC.

The V and J genes are TRBV6-5 and TRBJ2-3, with TRBD2 matching 7 bases. The CDR3 has 15 amino acids. Germline CDR1 reads MNHEY; CDR2 reads SVGAGI. The J segment lost 0 bases and the V segment lost 3 bases, leaving 3 bases of the junction unmatched. CDR3 loop: CASSYSSGSTDTQYF. In DNA form, the CDR3 reads TGTGCCAGCAGTTATTCTAGCGGAAGCACAGATACGCAGTATTTT.

V usage is TRBV5-6 and J usage is TRBJ1-3, with 7 bases identical to TRBD1. The V and J ends lost 4 bases and 4 bases, in that order; junction bases with no gene match: 8. This CDR3 region has 15 residues. The germline V gene has CDR1 SGHDT and CDR2 YYEEEE. The CDR3 DNA reads TGTGCCAGCAGCCGAAGGGGGCTGCGAGGAAACACCATATATTTT. Protein: CASSRRGLRGNTIYF.

On this clone itself: Within the sample, other DNA sequences also encode this same CDR3. The chain carries TRBV18 and TRBJ1-1; the D gene is possibly TRBD1 (6 bases). CDR3 length: 13 amino acids. With 4 bases removed from V and 1 base from J, the gap between germline ends came to 7 bases. The V gene's germline CDR1 is KGHSH and CDR2 LQKENI. The CDR3, as DNA: TGTGCCAGCTCACTGGGACAGAACACTGAAGCTTTCTTT. The encoded protein is CASSLGQNTEAFF. The variable domain in full, completed from reference TRBV18 and TRBJ1-1, reads NAGVMQNPRHLVRRRGQEARLRCSPMKGHSHVYWYRQLPEEGLKFMVYLQKENIIDESGMPKERFSAEFPKEGPSILRIQQVVRGDSAAYFCASSLGQNTEAFFGQGTRLTVV.

The chain is built from TRBV4-2 and TRBJ2-7; D might be TRBD1 (6 bases). Germline CDR1 reads LGHNA; CDR2 reads YNFKEQ. The ends were cut back, 1 base at V and 0 bases at J, with 7 bases in the middle. The CDR3 consists of 14 residues. CDR3 loop: CASSQVDSSYEQYF. CDR3 DNA: TGTGCCAGCAGCCAAGTGGACAGCTCCTACGAGCAGTACTTC.